What follows is one T cell receptor (beta chain) and its context. The antigen is not known. These data belong to a study of T cell responses to AZD1222 COVID-19 vaccine. About the study: Second-dose intervals of approximately 4 or approximately 12 weeks were pooled. The study, taken as a whole, reports: Dominant CD4 TCR responses targeted spike regions 160-218 and 743-854. It was only five to seven AZD1222 recipients who were seropositive at baseline. Unmutated variant regions are reportedly the target of nearly half of TCRs that are spike-specific.

With 5 bases clipped from V and 2 bases from J, the junction kept 10 bases outside the gene matches. CDR3 length: 17 residues. CDR1 is MNHEY and CDR2 is SVGEGT in the germline V gene. The protocol was immunoSEQ multiplex PCR, while the TCRdb copy is restricted to in-frame clones and leaves out a portion. The sample yields some 140,000 clones, around 90% seen once. The clonotype originates from an adult in good health. Sample: peripheral blood, taken on day 0 of AZD1222 vaccination. The chain links TRBV6-2 or TRBV6-3 to TRBJ1-5; 9 nucleotides agree with TRBD1. This CDR3 reads CASSLMGQGIGNQPQHF. The CDR3 DNA follows: TGTGCCAGCAGTCTTATGGGACAGGGTATCGGCAATCAGCCCCAGCATTTT.